The present T cell receptor beta chain was sequenced within a study of identical twins. MiXCR, applied by TCRdb to the 5' RACE reads, yields one record per CDR3 protein. The table lists about 690,000 distinct CDR3 sequences, around 6% of them singletons. CDR3 length equals 16 residues. CDR1 LGHNA and CDR2 YSLEER come from the germline V gene. V dropped 1 base and J dropped 5; count of bases not matched to a gene: 7. The receptor was isolated from a young man in good health. The chain is built from TRBV4-3 and TRBJ2-5, with TRBD2 identical over 10 bases. Sequenced sample: naive T cells sorted from blood. The DNA of the CDR3 is TGCGCCAGCAGCCAAGTCAGCGGGAGGGCCTCGGAGACCCAGTACTTC. Residues: CASSQVSGRASETQYF.